The clone carrying this T cell receptor (beta chain) showed up just a few times. This entry comes from a study of T-cell memory formation after mild COVID-19. TCRdb re-called the 5' RACE reads with MiXCR, one entry per CDR3 protein. The sample lists roughly 510,000 distinct CDR3 sequences, approximately 15% occurring once. The germline V gene has CDR1 SGHRS and CDR2 YFSETQ. The CDR3 runs 15 residues. V was cut by 4 bases and J by 7 bases, with 17 bases left in between. This receptor was taken from an adult woman who had mild COVID-19 (a few samples of this study predate the infection). Cell type and time point are not known. This chain uses TRBV5-1 with TRBJ2-2; D gene unclear. Sequenced: PBMCs or a T cell subset sorted from them (not recorded which). The CDR3 region is CASSPVGYVNGELFF. For the CDR3, the DNA is TGCGCCAGCAGCCCGGTGGGCTACGTTAACGGGGAGCTGTTTTTT.